A single sample is the source of the 22 T cell receptor beta chains below, sequenced in a study of blood T cell repertoires in COVID-19. Produced via immunoSEQ multiplex PCR; TCRdb's table is partial and in-frame only. Of over 150,000 clones listed, around 80% are singletons. The sample comprised peripheral blood. Source of these receptors: a human donor in a cohort sampled during active COVID-19.

This clone was seen more than once but under ten times. The chain combines TRBV27 with TRBJ2-1, with 12 bases identical to TRBD2. Germline V lookup: CDR1 MNHEY, CDR2 SMNVEV (reference sequence). The CDR3 loop spans 17 amino acids. The V segment lost 4 bases and the J segment 6 bases; nucleotides outside the gene matches: 10. CDR3 nucleotides: TGTGCCAGCAGTTCCCTGACTAGCGGGAGCCGTAGCAATGAGCAGTTCTTC. This sequence encodes CASSSLTSGSRSNEQFF.

The J gene is TRBJ1-3, the V gene TRBV18; unclear D gene. The CDR3 consists of 16 residues. Germline CDR1 is KGHSH and CDR2 is LQKENI. The ends were cut back, 1 base at V and 0 bases at J, with 10 bases in the middle. Here the CDR3 DNA reads TGTGCCAGCTCACCACGGTCCGGAGGCTCTGGAAACACCATATATTTT. It yields the protein CASSPRSGGSGNTIYF.

V gene TRBV4-1 combines with J gene TRBJ1-1; no definite D call. The CDR3 length is 13 residues. V lost 3 bases and J lost 4, with 9 bases in between. Germline V CDR1 and CDR2: MGHRA, YSYEKL. CDR3 amino acids: CASSHISGTEAFF. The CDR3 DNA reads as TGCGCCAGCAGCCATATCTCAGGCACTGAAGCTTTCTTT.

This clone appeared a few times. Germline is not matched at one junction end, which may reflect a read error. This chain joins TRBV7-7 and TRBJ2-1, with 9 bases fitting TRBD2. Germline CDR1 is SSHAT and CDR2 is FNYEAQ (reference sequence). The CDR3 runs 15 residues. This chain's CDR3 is CASSSLAGSYNEQFF. The CDR3 nucleotides are TGTGCTAGCAGCTCGCTAGCGGGATCTTACAATGAGCAGTTCTTC. Using reference TRBV7-7 and TRBJ2-1 for the parts outside the CDR3, the full variable domain is GAGVSQSPRYKVTKRGQDVTLRCDPISSHATLYWYQQALGQGPEFLTYFNYEAQPDKSGLPSDRFSAERPEGSISTLTIQRTEQRDSAMYRCASSSLAGSYNEQFFGPGTRLTVL.

This clone has a handful of counts. The chain combines TRBV19 with TRBJ2-7, with D perhaps matching TRBD1 (5 bases). This CDR3 contains 15 residues. V was pared by 2 bases and J by 3 bases, with 14 bases between. The germline gives CDR1 LNHDA, CDR2 SQIVND (reference sequence). CDR3 in amino acids: CASSIQGTSVYEQYF. The CDR3 DNA is TGTGCCAGTAGTATACAGGGCACCTCTGTCTACGAGCAGTACTTC.

This chain uses TRBV11-2 with TRBJ2-7, with D possibly matching TRBD2 (5 bases). Trimming cost V 8 bases and J 6 bases, with 23 bases left between them. Germline-derived CDR1 and CDR2 are SGHAT and FQNNGV. The CDR3 is 15 residues long. The CDR3 DNA sequence: TGTGCCAGCTCCAGGCGGGTTTATGCACTATCCGAGCAGTACTTC. This sequence encodes CASSRRVYALSEQYF.

The V call is TRBV30, the J call TRBJ2-2; unclear D gene. This CDR3 has 18 amino acids. V lost 2 bases to trimming and J lost 4 bases, with 23 bases between them. Germline V CDR1 and CDR2: GTSNPN, SVGIG (reference sequence). CDR3: CAWSPNPGAAGSTGELFF. The CDR3 DNA sequence: TGTGCCTGGAGTCCTAACCCCGGCGCGGCCGGTTCCACCGGGGAGCTGTTTTTT.

In its sample, this clone was seen many times. This chain joins TRBV7-9 and TRBJ2-2, with 7 bases identical to TRBD2. CDR1 is SEHNR and CDR2 is FQNEAQ in the germline V gene (reference sequence). Trimming took 4 bases from V and 4 from J; bases not matched to a gene: 6. The CDR3 covers 15 residues. CDR3 in DNA: TGTGCCAGCAGCTCCGGGCGGGAGTTCACCGGGGAGCTGTTTTTT. This sequence encodes CASSSGREFTGELFF.

The rearrangement links TRBV19 to TRBJ1-4; D is unclear. CDR3 length: 15 amino acids. Trimming removed 0 bases from V and 7 bases from J, with 12 bases in between. Germline CDR1 LNHDA, CDR2 SQIVND (reference sequence). This chain's CDR3 is CASSIDRLRSEKLFF. For the CDR3, the DNA is TGTGCCAGTAGTATAGATCGGTTGAGGAGTGAAAAACTGTTTTTT.

The V call is TRBV2, the J call TRBJ1-2; no clear D gene. CDR1 and CDR2 from the germline V gene are SNHLY and FYNNEI. V shed 1 base and J shed 3 bases, with 12 bases lying between them. The CDR3 is made up of 15 amino acids. The CDR3 DNA is TGTGCCAGCAGTGAAGGGCCGGCCAGGTACTATGGCTACACCTTC. This sequence encodes CASSEGPARYYGYTF.

V and J are TRBV19 and TRBJ2-5; TRBD2 might be the D (5 bases). With 1 base removed from V and 5 bases from J, the gap between germline ends came to 8 bases. CDR1 is LNHDA and CDR2 is SQIVND in the germline V gene (reference sequence). This CDR3 comprises 13 residues. The CDR3 loop is CASSIGSGETQYF. The DNA for the CDR3 is TGTGCCAGTAGTATAGGTTCGGGGGAGACCCAGTACTTC.

The V gene is TRBV28, the J gene TRBJ1-4, with no clear D. Trimming left V 5 bases short and J 0 bases short, with 4 bases between. The CDR3 consists of 13 residues. In germline, CDR1 is MDHEN, CDR2 SYDVKM. The CDR3 sequence is CASSTSTNEKLFF. The DNA of the CDR3 is TGTGCCAGCAGTACATCAACTAATGAAAAACTGTTTTTT.

This chain links TRBV7-2 with TRBJ2-3, with TRBD2 matching 13 bases. Germline values: CDR1 SGHTA, CDR2 FQGNSA. J lost 4 bases, V lost 4 bases, and 5 bases had no gene match. The CDR3 length is 16 residues. The CDR3 nucleotides read TGTGCCAGCAGCTCCCGGACTAGCGGGAGTGCAGATACGCAGTATTTT. Its protein product is CASSSRTSGSADTQYF.

CDR3 sequence reads: CATSRYRAGSSYNEQFF. In DNA form, the CDR3 reads TGTGCCACCAGCAGATACCGTGCAGGAAGCTCCTACAATGAGCAGTTCTTC. This chain links TRBV15 with TRBJ2-1; D not certain. The length of the CDR3 is 17 residues. V was pared by 2 bases and J by 0 bases, with 14 bases between. The germline gives CDR1 LNHNV, CDR2 YYDKDF (reference sequence).

The genes are TRBV2 and TRBJ1-3; 7 nucleotides align to TRBD1. This CDR3 spans 16 amino acids. V lost 5 bases and J lost 5; bases outside the gene matches: 12. Looked up from germline, CDR1 is SNHLY and CDR2 is FYNNEI. The CDR3 region is CASSLLIDRARNTIYF. The CDR3, as DNA: TGTGCCAGCAGTCTGCTAATAGACAGGGCCCGAAACACCATATATTTT.

This clone was found a few times. V is TRBV4-2 and J is TRBJ1-3, with D possibly TRBD1 on 6 matching bases. Germline assignment: CDR1 LGHNA and CDR2 YNFKEQ. V dropped 5 bases and J dropped 2 bases, with 13 bases sitting between them. CDR3 size: 15 residues. CDR3 protein: CASSTGTWTGNTIYF. For the CDR3, the DNA is TGTGCCAGCAGCACAGGGACGTGGACTGGAAACACCATATATTTT.

This clone was observed a single time. The CDR3 DNA follows: TGTGCCGCAACGGACAAATACACTGAAGCTTTCTTT. It is translated as CAATDKYTEAFF. This chain connects TRBV2 to TRBJ1-1; a weak D match, TRBD1 (5 bases). The germline V gene encodes CDR1 SNHLY and CDR2 FYNNEI. This CDR3 has 12 amino acids. Trimming cost V 11 bases and J 3 bases, with 13 bases left between them.

The V call is TRBV6-1, the J call TRBJ2-2; 7 nucleotides line up with TRBD2. This CDR3 spans 19 amino acids. Losses at the gene ends were 1 base for V and 7 bases for J; bases not matched to a gene: 18. CDR1 is MNHNS and CDR2 is SASEGT in the germline V gene. CDR3 DNA: TGTGCCAGCAGTGAAGGCGGCGCTGTTCGCGGGAGAGGGGTCGGGGAGCTGTTTTTT. Translated: CASSEGGAVRGRGVGELFF.

This chain joins TRBV15 and TRBJ2-4; 15 bases match TRBD2. Looked up from germline, CDR1 is LNHNV and CDR2 is YYDKDF (reference sequence). V shed 0 bases and J 1 base; nucleotides not matched to a gene: 4. The CDR3 consists of 19 residues. CDR3 sequence reads: CATSRDRTSGRVAKNIQYF. The DNA of the CDR3 is TGTGCCACCAGCAGAGACCGGACTAGCGGGAGGGTGGCCAAAAACATTCAGTACTTC. Full variable domain (outside the CDR3, taken from reference TRBV15 and TRBJ2-4): DAMVIQNPRYQVTQFGKPVTLSCSQTLNHNVMYWYQQKSSQAPKLLFHYYDKDFNNEADTPDNFQSRRPNTSFCFLDIRSPGLGDTAMYLCATSRDRTSGRVAKNIQYFGAGTRLSVL.

The genes are TRBV4-1 and TRBJ2-2; 7 bases are a match to TRBD2. Trimming at V came to 0 bases and at J to 6 bases, leaving 16 bases not matched to a gene. This CDR3 spans 19 amino acids. The germline V gene encodes CDR1 MGHRA and CDR2 YSYEKL. CDR3 nucleotide sequence: TGCGCCAGCAGCCAAGATTCGGTCGCGGGAGTCGGTAGTTCCGGGGAGCTGTTTTTT. This codes for CASSQDSVAGVGSSGELFF.

The chain combines TRBV7-2 with TRBJ2-7; 8 bases are a match to TRBD2. The CDR3 extends over 15 amino acids. Germline V gives CDR1 SGHTA, CDR2 FQGNSA. Losses at the gene ends were 3 bases for V and 0 bases for J; bases not matched to a gene: 4. The CDR3 coding sequence is TGTGCCAGCAGCTTCGGGGGGGGAGTCTCCTACGAGCAGTACTTC. Protein: CASSFGGGVSYEQYF.

V usage is TRBV30 and J usage is TRBJ2-7; D is uncertain. The germline gives CDR1 GTSNPN, CDR2 SVGIG (reference sequence). This CDR3 has 14 amino acids. V lost 2 bases, J lost 0 bases, and 11 bases lay in between. Here the CDR3 reads CAWSRTRNSYEQYF. CDR3 DNA: TGTGCCTGGAGTCGCACACGAAACTCCTACGAGCAGTACTTC.